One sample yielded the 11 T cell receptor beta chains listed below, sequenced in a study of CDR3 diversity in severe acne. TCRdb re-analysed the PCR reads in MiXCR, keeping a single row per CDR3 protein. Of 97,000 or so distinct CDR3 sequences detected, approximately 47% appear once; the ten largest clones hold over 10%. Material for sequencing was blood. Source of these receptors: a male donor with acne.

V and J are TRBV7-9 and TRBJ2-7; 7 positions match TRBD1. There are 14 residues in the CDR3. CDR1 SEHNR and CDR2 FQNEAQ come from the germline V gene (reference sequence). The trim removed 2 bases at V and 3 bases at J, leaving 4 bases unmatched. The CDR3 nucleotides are TGTGCCAGCAGCTTACTTGGACAGGACTACGAGCAGTACTTC. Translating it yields CASSLLGQDYEQYF.

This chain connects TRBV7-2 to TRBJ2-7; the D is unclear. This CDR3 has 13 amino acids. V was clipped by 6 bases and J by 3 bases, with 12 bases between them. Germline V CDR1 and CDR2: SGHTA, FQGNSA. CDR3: CASSPYQDYEQYF. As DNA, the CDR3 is TGTGCCAGCAGTCCATATCAGGACTACGAGCAGTACTTC. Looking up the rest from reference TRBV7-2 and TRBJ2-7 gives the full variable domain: GAGVSQSPSNKVTEKGKDVELRCDPISGHTALYWYRQSLGQGLEFLIYFQGNSAPDKSGLPSDRFSAERTGGSVSTLTIQRTQQEDSAVYLCASSPYQDYEQYFGPGTRLTVT.

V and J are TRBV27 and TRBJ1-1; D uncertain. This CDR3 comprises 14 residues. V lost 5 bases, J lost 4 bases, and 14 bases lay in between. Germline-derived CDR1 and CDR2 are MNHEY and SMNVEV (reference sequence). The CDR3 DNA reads TGTGCCAGCAGTCGTATGGAAAGCGGCACTGAAGCTTTCTTT. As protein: CASSRMESGTEAFF.

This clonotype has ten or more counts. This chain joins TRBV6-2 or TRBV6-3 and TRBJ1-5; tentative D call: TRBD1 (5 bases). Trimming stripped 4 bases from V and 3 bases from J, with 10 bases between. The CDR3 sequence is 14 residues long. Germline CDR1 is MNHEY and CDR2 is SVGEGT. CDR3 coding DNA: TGTGCCAGCAGTTTTGACAGATACAATCAGCCCCAGCATTTT. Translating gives CASSFDRYNQPQHF.

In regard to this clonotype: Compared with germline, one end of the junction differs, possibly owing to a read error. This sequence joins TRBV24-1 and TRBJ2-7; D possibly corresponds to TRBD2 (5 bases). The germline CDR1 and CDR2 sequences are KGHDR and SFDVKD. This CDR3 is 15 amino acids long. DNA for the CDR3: TGTGCCAGCAGTCCCCTCGAGGGTGCCTACTACGAGCAGTACTTC. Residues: CASSPLEGAYYEQYF.

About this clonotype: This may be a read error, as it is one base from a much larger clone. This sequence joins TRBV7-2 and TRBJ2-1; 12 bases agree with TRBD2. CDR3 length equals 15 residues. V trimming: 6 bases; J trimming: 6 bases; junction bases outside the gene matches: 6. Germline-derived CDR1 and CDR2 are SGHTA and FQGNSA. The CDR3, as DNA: TGTGCCAGCAGAAGGACTAGCGGGGCCTGCAATGAGCAGTTCTTC. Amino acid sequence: CASRRTSGACNEQFF.

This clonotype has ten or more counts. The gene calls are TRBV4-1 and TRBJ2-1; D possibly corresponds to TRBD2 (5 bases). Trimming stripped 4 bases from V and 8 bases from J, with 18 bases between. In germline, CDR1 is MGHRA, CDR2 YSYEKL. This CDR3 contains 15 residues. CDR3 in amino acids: CASSPGRRVDDEQFF. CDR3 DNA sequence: TGCGCCAGCAGCCCCGGGCGGCGGGTGGATGATGAGCAGTTCTTC.

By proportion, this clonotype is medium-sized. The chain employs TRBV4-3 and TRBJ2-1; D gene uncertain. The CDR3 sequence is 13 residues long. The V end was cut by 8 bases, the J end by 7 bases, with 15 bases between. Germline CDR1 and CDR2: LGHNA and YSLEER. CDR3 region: CASGPASLNEQFF. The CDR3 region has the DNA TGCGCCAGCGGGCCAGCCTCTCTAAATGAGCAGTTCTTC.

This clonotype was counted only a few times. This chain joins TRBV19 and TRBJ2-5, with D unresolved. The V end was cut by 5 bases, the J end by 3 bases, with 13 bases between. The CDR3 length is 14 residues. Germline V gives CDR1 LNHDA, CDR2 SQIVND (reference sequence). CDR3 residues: CASSYIVGEETQYF. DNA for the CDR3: TGTGCCAGTAGTTACATAGTGGGTGAAGAGACCCAGTACTTC. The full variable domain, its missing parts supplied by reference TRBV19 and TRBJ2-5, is DGGITQSPKYLFRKEGQNVTLSCEQNLNHDAMYWYRQDPGQGLRLIYYSQIVNDFQKGDIAEGYSVSREKKESFPLTVTSAQKNPTAFYLCASSYIVGEETQYFGPGTRLLVL.

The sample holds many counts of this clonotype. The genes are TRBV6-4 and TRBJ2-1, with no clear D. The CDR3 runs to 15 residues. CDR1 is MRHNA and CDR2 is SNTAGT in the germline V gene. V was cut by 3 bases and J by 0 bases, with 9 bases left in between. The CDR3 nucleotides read TGTGCCAGCAGTGAACACCTGAGCTCCTACAATGAGCAGTTCTTC. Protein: CASSEHLSSYNEQFF.

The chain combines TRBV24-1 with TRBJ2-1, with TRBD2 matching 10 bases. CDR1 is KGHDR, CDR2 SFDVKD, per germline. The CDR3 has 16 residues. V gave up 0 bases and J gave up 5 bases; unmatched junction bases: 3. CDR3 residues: CATSDLGLAADNEQFF. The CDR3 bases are TGTGCCACCAGTGATTTGGGACTAGCGGCCGACAATGAGCAGTTCTTC.